This T cell receptor beta chain emerged from a study of cytotoxic CD8 clonotypes in ibrutinib-treated CLL. On the study more broadly: Patients: roughly 11 relapsed/refractory, some 15 treatment-naive, approximately 18 IGHV unmutated. Study-wide results and caveats: An increase in clonality occurred at ibrutinib response, followed by a return toward baseline at progression. Public clonotypes, an uncommon group, contracted or remained stable on treatment.

The V gene lost 4 bases and the J gene lost 5 bases, with 12 bases spanning the gap. Germline CDR1 is SGHRS and CDR2 is YFSETQ. The CDR3 has 13 residues. From cryopreserved PBMCs came around 2 micrograms of genomic DNA used for TCR beta libraries. Method: immunoSEQ multiplex PCR; TCRdb's copy keeps in-frame clones and lacks some. The sample yields fewer than 300,000 clones, roughly 76% seen once. In its sample, this clone was seen a few times. Its specificity is not known. This chain uses TRBV5-1 with TRBJ1-2; tentative D call: TRBD1 (5 bases). The TCR sequence derives from a human donor with chronic lymphocytic leukemia. This material consisted of PBMCs, taken at disease progression, from a patient treated with ibrutinib. The CDR3 protein is CASSPDGTYGYTF. In nucleotides, the CDR3 is TGCGCCAGCAGCCCCGACGGGACGTATGGCTACACCTTC. The entire variable domain, with the rest obtained from reference TRBV5-1 and TRBJ1-2, is as follows: KAGVTQTPRYLIKTRGQQVTLSCSPISGHRSVSWYQQTPGQGLQFLFEYFSETQRNKGNFPGRFSGRQFSNSRSEMNVSTLELGDSALYLCASSPDGTYGYTFGSGTRLTVV.